The 3 T cell receptor beta chains presented below share a single source sample, sequenced in a study of blood T cell repertoires in COVID-19. Method: immunoSEQ multiplex PCR; TCRdb's copy keeps in-frame clones and lacks some. Of roughly 200,000 clones in the sample, 80% to 85% were seen once. The source material was peripheral blood. The receptors here all came from a man aged 45-65 years with active or convalescent COVID-19.

This chain joins TRBV6-4 and TRBJ2-3, with D perhaps matching TRBD1 (6 bases). Trimming took off 6 bases at V and 4 bases at J, with 11 bases between the two ends. The CDR3 sequence is 13 residues long. Germline-derived CDR1 and CDR2 are MRHNA and SNTAGT. CDR3 DNA sequence: TGTGCCAGCAGAGAACAGGGATCAGATACGCAGTATTTT. Residues: CASREQGSDTQYF.

The rearrangement uses TRBV24-1 and TRBJ2-6; D not certain. Trimming cost V 3 bases and J 0 bases, with 11 bases left between them. Germline V gene lookup returns CDR1 KGHDR and CDR2 SFDVKD. The CDR3 contains 17 residues. Here the CDR3 reads CATSDRHDNSGANVLTF. CDR3 coding DNA: TGTGCCACCAGTGATCGTCACGACAACTCTGGGGCCAACGTCCTGACTTTC.

The genes are TRBV19 and TRBJ1-5; possibly TRBD1 for D (6 bases). Deletions cut 1 base from V and 7 bases from J, with 14 bases between. CDR1 is LNHDA and CDR2 is SQIVND in the germline V gene (reference sequence). CDR3 length equals 15 residues. This CDR3 reads CASSIGVQGKQPQHF. The CDR3 DNA reads as TGTGCCAGTAGTATAGGGGTCCAGGGGAAACAGCCCCAGCATTTT.